These 8 T cell receptor beta chains came from one sample sequenced in a study of blood T cell repertoires in COVID-19. TCRdb's table, derived via immunoSEQ multiplex PCR, lists solely in-frame clones and lacks some. This table has hundreds of thousands of clones, around nine tenths appearing once. Input material: PBMCs or T cells enriched from blood (not recorded which). The receptors originated from a woman younger than 30 with acute COVID-19.

The V call is TRBV15, the J call TRBJ1-5, with 7 positions matching TRBD1. Germline loops: CDR1 LNHNV, CDR2 YYDKDF (reference sequence). This CDR3 comprises 17 residues. V lost 6 bases, J lost 2 bases, and 13 bases stayed unmatched. DNA of the CDR3: TGTGCCACCAGGCAAACAATGACAGGGATAGGCAATCAGCCCCAGCATTTT. As protein: CATRQTMTGIGNQPQHF.

The J gene is TRBJ1-2, the V gene TRBV4-2; D ambiguous. There are 12 residues in the CDR3. Trimming stripped 0 bases from V and 8 bases from J, with 7 bases between. Germline CDR1 LGHNA, CDR2 YNFKEQ. The CDR3 DNA sequence: TGTGCCAGCAGCCAAGATGCAGAAGGCTACACCTTC. It specifies CASSQDAEGYTF.

This clone turned up a few times. The gene calls are TRBV6-5 and TRBJ2-7, with TRBD1 matching 7 bases. Trimming removed 5 bases from V and 3 bases from J; junction bases left unmatched: 4. The CDR3 has 13 residues. In germline, CDR1 is MNHEY, CDR2 SVGAGI. The CDR3, as DNA: TGTGCCAGCAGTCCCGGGACAGACTACGAGCAGTACTTC. The encoded protein is CASSPGTDYEQYF.

This clone has just one count. The V call is TRBV2, the J call TRBJ1-3; a weak D match, TRBD1 (5 bases). The germline V gene has CDR1 SNHLY and CDR2 FYNNEI. The CDR3 runs to 16 residues. Trimming stripped 2 bases from V and 0 bases from J, with 11 bases between. The CDR3 is CASSELGRASGNTIYF. As DNA, the CDR3 is TGTGCCAGCAGTGAACTTGGCAGGGCCTCTGGAAACACCATATATTTT.

The gene calls are TRBV19 and TRBJ2-1, with TRBD1 matching 7 bases. The trim removed 6 bases at V and 4 bases at J, leaving 15 bases unmatched. This CDR3 has 17 amino acids. Germline assignment: CDR1 LNHDA and CDR2 SQIVND (reference sequence). Written as DNA, the CDR3 is TGTGCCAGTAGACCTCCGGGTCGGGACAGCATATACAATGAGCAGTTCTTC. It is translated as CASRPPGRDSIYNEQFF.

The J gene is TRBJ1-1, the V gene TRBV10-3, with 7 bases lining up with TRBD1. V lost 3 bases to trimming and J lost 4 bases; unmatched junction nucleotides: 5. This CDR3 spans 14 amino acids. CDR1 and CDR2 from the germline V gene are ENHRY and SYGVKD. Written as DNA, the CDR3 is TGTGCCATCAGTGAACAGGGGAAGTTCACTGAAGCTTTCTTT. Translated, it gives CAISEQGKFTEAFF.

The CDR3 coding sequence is TGTGCCAGCAGTTTATTCTCTAGATGGGCTAGGGAGTCGGATGAGCAGTTCTTC. Its translation is CASSLFSRWARESDEQFF. The genes are TRBV27 and TRBJ2-1; tentative D call: TRBD2 (5 bases). This CDR3 has 18 residues. V lost 1 base and J lost 8, with 24 bases in between. CDR1 and CDR2 from the germline V gene are MNHEY and SMNVEV (reference sequence).

In nucleotides, the CDR3 is TGTGCCAGCAGTTACCGACAGGACACTGAAGCTTTCTTT. This sequence encodes CASSYRQDTEAFF. The rearrangement joins TRBV6-5 to TRBJ1-1, with D possibly matching TRBD1 (6 bases). This CDR3 spans 13 amino acids. Trimming took 2 bases from V and 3 from J, leaving 7 bases between them. From germline, CDR1 is MNHEY and CDR2 SVGAGI.